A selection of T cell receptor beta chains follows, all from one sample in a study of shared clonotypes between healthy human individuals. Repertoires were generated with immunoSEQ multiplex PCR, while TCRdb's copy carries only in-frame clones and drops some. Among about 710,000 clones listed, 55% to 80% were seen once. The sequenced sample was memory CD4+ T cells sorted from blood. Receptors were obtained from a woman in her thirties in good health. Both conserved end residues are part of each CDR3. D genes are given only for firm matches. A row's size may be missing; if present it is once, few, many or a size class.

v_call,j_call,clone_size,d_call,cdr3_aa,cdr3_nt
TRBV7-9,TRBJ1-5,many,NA,CASSQGSGNQPQHF,TGTGCCAGCAGCCAGGGATCGGGTAATCAGCCCCAGCATTTT
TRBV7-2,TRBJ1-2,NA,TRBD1,CASSSGGVGYGYTF,TGTGCCAGCAGCTCAGGGGGGGTCGGCTATGGCTACACCTTC
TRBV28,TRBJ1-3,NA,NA,CASSTGGRPVTIYF,TGTGCCAGCAGTACGGGGGGCCGGCCGGTCACCATATATTTT
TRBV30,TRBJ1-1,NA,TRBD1,CAWSVQGMIANTEAFF,TGTGCCTGGAGTGTACAGGGGATGATAGCGAACACTGAAGCTTTCTTT
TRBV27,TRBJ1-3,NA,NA,CASSFAGSGNTIYF,TGTGCCAGCAGTTTTGCGGGGTCTGGAAACACCATATATTTT
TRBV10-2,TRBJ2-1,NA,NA,CASSESDQLLFSYNEQFF,TGCGCCAGCAGTGAGTCGGACCAGCTCCTTTTCTCCTACAATGAGCAGTTCTTC
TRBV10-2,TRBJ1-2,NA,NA,CASSENWVYGYTF,TGCGCCAGCAGTGAGAATTGGGTCTATGGCTACACCTTC
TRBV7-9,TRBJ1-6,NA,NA,CASSLVDSPLHF,TGTGCCAGCAGCTTAGTGGATTCACCCCTCCACTTT
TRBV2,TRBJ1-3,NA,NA,CASRQDSGNTIYF,TGTGCCAGCAGACAGGACTCTGGAAACACCATATATTTT
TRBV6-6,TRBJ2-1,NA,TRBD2,CASSSGTSLNEQFF,TGTGCCAGCAGCTCTGGGACTAGCCTGAATGAGCAGTTCTTC
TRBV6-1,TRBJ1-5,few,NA,CASSLLQGGQPQHF,TGTGCCAGCAGTCTTTTACAGGGTGGTCAGCCCCAGCATTTT
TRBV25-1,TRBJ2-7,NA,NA,CASSENGAESSYEQYF,TGTGCCAGCAGTGAAAACGGTGCCGAGAGCTCCTACGAGCAGTACTTC
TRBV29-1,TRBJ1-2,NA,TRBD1,CSDDRDGGYTF,TGCAGCGACGACAGGGACGGCGGCTACACCTTC
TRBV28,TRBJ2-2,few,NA,CASSPGAVGELFF,TGTGCCAGCAGCCCGGGAGCGGTCGGGGAGCTGTTTTTT
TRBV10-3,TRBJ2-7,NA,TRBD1,CAISGQGYGYEQYF,TGTGCCATCAGCGGACAGGGGTACGGCTACGAGCAGTACTTC
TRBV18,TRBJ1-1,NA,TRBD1,CASSPRTGSVTEAFF,TGTGCCAGCTCACCTCGGACAGGGTCGGTCACTGAAGCTTTCTTT
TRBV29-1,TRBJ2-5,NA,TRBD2,CSVLLAGLQETQYF,TGCAGCGTCTTACTAGCGGGGTTGCAAGAGACCCAGTACTTC
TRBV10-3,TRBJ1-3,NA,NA,CAIKGDVGVRRDTIYF,TGTGCCATCAAGGGGGACGTTGGGGTTCGAAGGGACACCATATATTTT
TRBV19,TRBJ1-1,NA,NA,CASSIQAANTEAFF,TGTGCCAGTAGTATTCAGGCAGCTAACACTGAAGCTTTCTTT
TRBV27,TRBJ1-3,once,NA,CASSASGGNTIYF,TGTGCCAGCAGTGCCAGCGGGGGGAACACCATATATTTT
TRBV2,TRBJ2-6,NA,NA,CASSYSGTGANVLTF,TGTGCCAGCAGTTATTCCGGGACTGGGGCCAACGTCCTGACTTTC
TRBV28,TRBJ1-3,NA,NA,CASSMLPGNTIYF,TGTGCCAGCAGTATGCTTCCGGGAAACACCATATATTTT
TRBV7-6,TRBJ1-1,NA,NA,CASSLVGGSTEAFF,TGTGCCAGCAGCTTAGTTGGGGGCTCCACTGAAGCTTTCTTT
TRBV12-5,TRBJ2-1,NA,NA,CASGLRLYNEQFF,TGTGCTAGTGGTTTGCGGCTCTACAATGAGCAGTTCTTC
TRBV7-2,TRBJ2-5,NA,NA,CASSPSPWGFGETQYF,TGTGCCAGCAGCCCCTCCCCTTGGGGGTTCGGGGAGACCCAGTACTTC
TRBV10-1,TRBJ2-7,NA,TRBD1,CASSPQGPYEQYF,TGCGCCAGCAGCCCACAGGGGCCCTACGAGCAGTACTTC
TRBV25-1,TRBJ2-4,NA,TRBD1,CASSEGTGRAKNIQYF,TGTGCCAGCAGTGAAGGGACAGGGAGGGCCAAAAACATTCAGTACTTC
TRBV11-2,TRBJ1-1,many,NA,CASSLQLGTEAFF,TGTGCCAGCAGCTTACAGCTGGGCACTGAAGCTTTCTTT
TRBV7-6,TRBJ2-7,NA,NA,CASSLTPANYEQYF,TGTGCCAGCAGCTTAACTCCAGCAAACTACGAGCAGTACTTC